This TCR beta chain is from a study of blood T cell repertoires in COVID-19. Study details: The United States, Italy and Spain provided the acute and convalescent COVID-19 samples. The analysed material was cDNA or gDNA that came from T cells, B-cell-depleted T cells, or PBMCs.

The germline CDR1 and CDR2 sequences are MGHRA and YSYEKL. The CDR3 is 16 amino acids. After removal of 0 bases from V and 3 bases from J, the junction contained 7 bases not matched to a gene. Original processing notes: Reference gene primers were amplified, and this amplification served to estimate nucleated cell counts. Sequenced by immunoSEQ multiplex PCR; TCRdb stores in-frame clones only, minus some. That table supplies the V and J calls and clone size; D and trimming were determined from the DNA. The sample has tens of thousands of clones, around 90% seen once; the top ten hold roughly 1.4%. The V call is TRBV4-1, the J call TRBJ1-1, with TRBD1 matching 7 bases. Sequenced: peripheral blood. The sequence was collected from a woman in her thirties or forties with acute or convalescent COVID-19. CDR3 nucleotide sequence: TGCGCCAGCAGCCAAGACGATAGACAGGGCCACACTGAAGCTTTCTTT. It specifies CASSQDDRQGHTEAFF.